Listed below are T cell receptor beta chains from one sample, sequenced in a study of blood T cell repertoires in COVID-19. Repertoires were generated with immunoSEQ multiplex PCR, while TCRdb's copy carries only in-frame clones and drops some. This sample has 54,000 or so clones, with roughly 91% found just once. The sample was peripheral blood. The receptors here all came from a man between 50 and 59 years old with active COVID-19. Each CDR3 is given with its conserved first and last residue. Each record gives: clone size, D gene, J gene, V gene, CDR3 protein, CDR3 DNA. D genes are given only for firm matches. Clone size is shown for a subset of rows, as once, few, many or a class of expanded clone.

-,-,TRBJ1-2,TRBV10-1,CASAGGGYTF,TGCGCCAGCGCCGGGGGTGGCTACACCTTC
-,TRBD1,TRBJ2-7,TRBV6-2/TRBV6-3,CASSSPGQGYNEQYF,TGTGCCAGCAGTTCCCCCGGACAGGGTTACAACGAGCAGTACTTC
-,-,TRBJ1-2,TRBV14,CASSQGDAGAIYGYTF,TGTGCCAGCAGCCAAGGAGATGCGGGGGCTATCTATGGCTACACCTTC
-,-,TRBJ1-5,TRBV2,CASSDVRGPNQPQHF,TGTGCCAGCAGTGACGTCAGGGGCCCCAATCAGCCCCAGCATTTT
-,-,TRBJ1-1,TRBV18,CASSPNYNTEAFF,TGTGCCAGCTCACCAAACTACAACACTGAAGCTTTCTTT
-,TRBD1,TRBJ2-7,TRBV2,CASRRQGQTGEQYF,TGTGCCAGCAGAAGACAGGGACAAACGGGGGAGCAGTACTTC
-,TRBD1,TRBJ2-7,TRBV3-1/TRBV3-2,CASRMTGEESYEQYF,TGTGCCAGCAGAATGACAGGGGAGGAATCCTACGAGCAGTACTTC
-,TRBD2,TRBJ2-1,TRBV29-1,CSGRREEYNEQFF,TGCAGCGGTCGGCGGGAGGAGTACAATGAGCAGTTCTTC
once,TRBD1,TRBJ1-2,TRBV9,CASSVGDRTPRGYTF,TGTGCCAGCAGCGTAGGGGACAGGACCCCTCGGGGCTACACCTTC
-,-,TRBJ1-6,TRBV30,CASKRESSYNSPLHF,TGTGCCTCCAAAAGGGAGAGCTCCTATAATTCACCCCTCCACTTT
-,-,TRBJ1-2,TRBV25-1,CASSEYQGYGYTF,TGTGCCAGCAGTGAATATCAGGGCTATGGCTACACCTTC
-,-,TRBJ1-1,TRBV11-2,CASSLGRRAFF,TGTGCCAGCAGCTTAGGGCGGCGGGCTTTCTTT
-,TRBD1,TRBJ2-3,TRBV14,CASSSPGRGRRADTQYF,TGTGCCAGCAGCTCCCCGGGCAGGGGGCGCCGCGCAGATACGCAGTATTTT
few,-,TRBJ1-6,TRBV28,CASSFSNSPLHF,TGTGCCAGCAGTTTTAGTAATTCACCCCTCCACTTT
once,TRBD1,TRBJ1-1,TRBV19,CASMRTGGDTEAFF,TGTGCCAGTATGAGGACAGGGGGAGACACTGAAGCTTTCTTT
once,TRBD2,TRBJ2-1,TRBV18,CASSPSLAGGDEQFF,TGTGCCAGCTCACCTTCTCTAGCGGGGGGCGATGAGCAGTTCTTC
once,TRBD1,TRBJ2-7,TRBV6-6,CASSRSRGPSPEQYF,TGTGCCAGCAGTCGAAGCAGGGGGCCCTCCCCCGAGCAGTACTTC
once,TRBD1,TRBJ1-2,TRBV28,CASSFSDRGPYGYTF,TGTGCCAGCAGTTTTTCTGACAGGGGTCCCTATGGCTACACCTTC
-,-,TRBJ1-5,TRBV3-1/TRBV3-2,CASSQGGGQPQHF,TGTGCCAGCAGCCAAGGAGGGGGACAGCCCCAGCATTTT
-,TRBD1,TRBJ1-1,TRBV28,CASRTDRRPEAFF,TGTGCCAGCAGAACGGACAGGAGGCCTGAAGCTTTCTTT
-,-,TRBJ2-1,TRBV2,CASSDKTSSYNEQFF,TGTGCCAGCAGTGACAAGACTAGCTCCTACAATGAGCAGTTCTTC
-,-,TRBJ1-4,TRBV28,CASSLNKMQGRGGLFF,TGTGCCAGCAGTTTAAATAAGATGCAGGGGAGGGGAGGACTGTTTTTT
-,TRBD2,TRBJ2-3,TRBV9,CASSPSLTTSGTTDTQYF,TGTGCCAGCAGCCCCTCCCTGACGACTAGCGGGACTACAGATACGCAGTATTTT
-,TRBD2,TRBJ2-1,TRBV6-4,CASRVLLAGAPNEQFF,TGTGCCAGCAGAGTCCTACTAGCGGGAGCGCCCAATGAGCAGTTCTTC
-,TRBD2,TRBJ2-2,TRBV13,CASSPRQGRGTGELFF,TGTGCCAGCAGCCCACGACAAGGGAGGGGCACCGGGGAGCTGTTTTTT
-,TRBD2,TRBJ2-1,TRBV9,CASSVGTSSYNEQFF,TGTGCCAGCAGCGTAGGGACTAGCAGCTACAATGAGCAGTTCTTC
few,-,TRBJ1-3,TRBV5-4,CASSLWSAGNTIYF,TGTGCCAGCAGCCTTTGGAGCGCTGGAAACACCATATATTTT
-,TRBD2,TRBJ2-6,TRBV7-3,CASSSGGPAGANVLTF,TGTGCCAGCAGCTCGGGGGGTCCCGCTGGGGCCAACGTCCTGACTTTC
-,TRBD1,TRBJ1-2,TRBV6-5,CASRQGAGYGYTF,TGTGCCAGCCGACAGGGGGCGGGGTATGGCTACACCTTC
-,-,TRBJ1-1,TRBV6-5,CASKYGEEAFF,TGTGCCAGCAAGTACGGGGAGGAAGCTTTCTTT
-,TRBD1,TRBJ1-2,TRBV7-8,CASSLRATGAFSNYGYTF,TGTGCCAGCAGCTTAAGGGCGACAGGGGCCTTCTCTAACTATGGCTACACCTTC
-,TRBD1,TRBJ2-3,TRBV6-2/TRBV6-3,CASSYTGGADTQYF,TGTGCCAGCAGTTACACAGGGGGCGCAGATACGCAGTATTTT
-,TRBD1,TRBJ1-1,TRBV6-5,CASKQGGENTEAFF,TGTGCCAGCAAACAGGGGGGGGAGAACACTGAAGCTTTCTTT
-,-,TRBJ1-2,TRBV6-5,CASSYFQGSANYGYTF,TGTGCCAGCAGTTACTTTCAGGGTAGTGCTAACTATGGCTACACCTTC
-,-,TRBJ2-1,TRBV27,CASKSNSGTNYNEQFF,TGTGCCAGCAAATCGAATTCCGGGACAAACTACAATGAGCAGTTCTTC
-,TRBD1,TRBJ1-1,TRBV10-3,CAISKGQGNTEAFF,TGTGCCATCAGTAAGGGACAGGGGAACACTGAAGCTTTCTTT
-,-,TRBJ1-1,TRBV28,CASSQPPGNTEAFF,TGTGCCAGCAGTCAACCCCCCGGGAACACTGAAGCTTTCTTT
-,-,TRBJ1-2,TRBV7-2,CASSGDRQSNYGYTF,TGTGCCAGCAGCGGCGATCGACAGAGTAACTATGGCTACACCTTC
-,TRBD1,TRBJ1-5,TRBV12-5,CASGSTGVSNQPQHF,TGTGCTAGTGGTAGCACAGGGGTTAGCAATCAGCCCCAGCATTTT
-,-,TRBJ1-1,TRBV27,CASSLSAGQNTEAFF,TGTGCCAGCAGTTTATCGGCGGGGCAGAACACTGAAGCTTTCTTT
once,TRBD1,TRBJ1-2,TRBV28,CASSLWSGQGFRGYTF,TGTGCCAGCAGTTTATGGTCAGGACAGGGGTTTCGTGGCTACACCTTC
-,TRBD1,TRBJ2-7,TRBV5-1,CASSSAGTGFIFPYEQYF,TGCGCCAGCAGCTCCGCCGGGACAGGGTTTATATTTCCCTACGAGCAGTACTTC
-,-,TRBJ2-2,TRBV11-2,CASSLRGVNMGGELFF,TGTGCCAGCAGCTTACGGGGAGTCAACATGGGCGGGGAGCTGTTTTTT
few,TRBD2,TRBJ2-3,TRBV2,CASSAGLALIYTQYF,TGTGCCAGCAGTGCGGGACTAGCGTTGATATATACGCAGTATTTT
-,TRBD1,TRBJ2-7,TRBV6-5,CATLFGTGSYEQYF,TGTGCCACCTTATTCGGGACAGGCTCCTACGAGCAGTACTTC
-,-,TRBJ2-1,TRBV7-9,CASSLRLVDEQFF,TGTGCCAGCAGCTTAAGACTAGTAGATGAGCAGTTCTTC
-,-,TRBJ1-5,TRBV7-2,CASSLTTGNQPQHF,TGTGCCAGCAGCTTAACCACAGGCAATCAGCCCCAGCATTTT
once,-,TRBJ2-1,TRBV2,CASNPPSETYNEQFF,TGTGCCAGCAACCCACCTAGCGAGACCTACAATGAGCAGTTCTTC
-,TRBD2,TRBJ2-3,TRBV28,CASSFSRLARTDTQYF,TGTGCCAGCAGTTTCTCGCGACTAGCGCGCACAGATACGCAGTATTTT